This record covers a single TCR beta chain. The data originate from a study of blood T cell repertoires in COVID-19. The wider study: Researchers got acute and convalescent COVID-19 samples from the United States, Italy and Spain. The cDNA or gDNA used as material had been derived from T cells, B-cell-depleted T cells, or PBMCs.

As processed by the authors: The authors estimated nucleated cell counts from reference gene primer amplification. Measured with immunoSEQ multiplex PCR; TCRdb has only the in-frame clones, and not every one. That table supplies the V and J calls and clone size; D and trimming were determined from the DNA. The profile shows about 130,000 clones, less than 90% of them singletons. Sequencing was done on a sample of peripheral blood. The origin of this receptor is a woman in her thirties who had recovered from COVID-19.

In DNA, the CDR3 is TGTGCCAGCAGTCCTACGGGGGGCGACGAGCAGTACTTC. Its translation is CASSPTGGDEQYF. V gene TRBV27 combines with J gene TRBJ2-7; possibly TRBD2 for D (7 bases). Germline assignment: CDR1 MNHEY and CDR2 SMNVEV (reference sequence). V lost 5 bases, J lost 5 bases, and 13 bases lay in between. The CDR3 totals 13 residues.